The 16 T cell receptor beta chains reported below all come from one sample, sequenced in a study of blood T cell repertoires in COVID-19. Some clones are missing from TCRdb's copy, which holds only in-frame ones; the method was immunoSEQ multiplex PCR. This table has 390,000 or so clones, around 87% appearing once. Material for sequencing was peripheral blood. Receptors were obtained from a woman under 40 with COVID-19, enrolled during active disease.

The chain uses TRBV27 and TRBJ1-5, with D perhaps matching TRBD1 (5 bases). V shed 5 bases and J shed 2 bases, with 16 bases lying between them. The germline CDR1 and CDR2 sequences are MNHEY and SMNVEV (reference sequence). CDR3 length equals 16 residues. Here the CDR3 DNA reads TGTGCCAGCAGTCCAAAGGACATGTTGGGCAATCAGCCCCAGCATTTT. Protein: CASSPKDMLGNQPQHF.

The genes are TRBV2 and TRBJ2-5; the D gene is possibly TRBD2 (5 bases). The germline gives CDR1 SNHLY, CDR2 FYNNEI. The CDR3 loop spans 13 amino acids. Trimming removed 5 bases at V and 2 bases at J, with 9 bases between. The CDR3 coding sequence is TGTGCCAGCAGTACACGGGGTCAAGAGACCCAGTACTTC. The encoded protein is CASSTRGQETQYF.

The rearrangement links TRBV5-1 to TRBJ2-7; 8 bases match TRBD1. The CDR3 has 13 residues. With 3 bases clipped from V and 3 bases from J, the junction kept 2 bases outside the gene matches. In germline, CDR1 is SGHRS, CDR2 YFSETQ. The DNA for the CDR3 is TGCGCCAGCAGCTGGGGACAGGACTACGAGCAGTACTTC. It encodes CASSWGQDYEQYF.

This sequence joins TRBV12-3 or TRBV12-4 and TRBJ2-1; 9 nucleotides match TRBD1. The CDR3 contains 11 residues. V lost 7 bases, J lost 14 bases, and 6 bases stayed unmatched. CDR3 in amino acids: CASTSGTGKFF. DNA for the CDR3: TGTGCCAGCACATCCGGGACAGGGAAGTTCTTC.

This clone was detected once. The V and J genes are TRBV7-3 and TRBJ2-7; 10 nucleotides match TRBD1. Per germline, CDR1 SGHTA and CDR2 FQGTGA. This CDR3 is 14 amino acids long. Trimming removed 11 bases from V and 6 bases from J; junction bases left unmatched: 13. The CDR3, as DNA: TGTGCCTACAGAGGGACAGGGGAAATTTCCGAGCAGTACTTC. Protein sequence: CAYRGTGEISEQYF.

The rearrangement links TRBV19 to TRBJ1-1; 8 bases align to TRBD1. This CDR3 is 14 amino acids long. V dropped 6 bases and J dropped 0; count of bases not matched to a gene: 3. Germline assignment: CDR1 LNHDA and CDR2 SQIVND (reference sequence). In DNA, the CDR3 is TGTGCCAGTAGAGGACAGGGAATGAACACTGAAGCTTTCTTT. This codes for CASRGQGMNTEAFF.

In its sample, this clone was seen once. V is TRBV6-2 or TRBV6-3 and J is TRBJ2-5; D remains unclear. V lost 5 bases and J 7 bases, leaving 11 bases between the germline ends. The V gene's germline CDR1 is MNHEY and CDR2 SVGEGT. CDR3 length: 12 amino acids. This chain's CDR3 is CASSKPAGTQYF. For the CDR3, the DNA is TGTGCCAGCAGTAAACCCGCCGGGACCCAGTACTTC.

This clone was counted between two and nine times. V and J are TRBV5-4 and TRBJ1-3; D is unresolved. Between the trimmed V and J ends, which lost 0 bases and 3 bases, there was a span of 13 bases. Germline V gene data show CDR1 as SGHNT and CDR2 as YYREEE (reference sequence). This CDR3 has 16 residues. The CDR3 coding sequence is TGTGCCAGCAGCTTGGGCGGGCCACTGAGTGGAAACACCATATATTTT. It encodes CASSLGGPLSGNTIYF.

The chain couples TRBV2 to TRBJ1-2; D unclear. The CDR3 consists of 15 residues. V was cut by 1 base and J by 3 bases, with 12 bases left in between. Per the germline V gene, CDR1 is SNHLY and CDR2 is FYNNEI. DNA of the CDR3: TGTGCCAGCAGTGAAGGGACTCTGGCGGACTATGGCTACACCTTC. This sequence encodes CASSEGTLADYGYTF.

V usage is TRBV11-3 and J usage is TRBJ2-7; 9 bases are a match to TRBD1. Germline assignment: CDR1 SGHNT and CDR2 YENEEA. Trimming removed 3 bases from V and 6 bases from J; junction bases left unmatched: 3. This CDR3 is built from 13 residues. CDR3 DNA sequence: TGTGCCAGCAGCTTGGGACAGGGCAGCGAGCAGTACTTC. It specifies CASSLGQGSEQYF.

The chain recombines TRBV27 with TRBJ2-1; 7 nucleotides agree with TRBD2. Germline V gene sequence: CDR1 MNHEY, CDR2 SMNVEV (reference sequence). This CDR3 has 17 amino acids. V gave up 0 bases and J gave up 3 bases; unmatched junction bases: 8. CDR3 protein: CASSLSVFGGVYNEQFF. Here the CDR3 DNA reads TGTGCCAGCAGTTTATCGGTGTTTGGGGGGGTCTACAATGAGCAGTTCTTC.

The rearrangement uses TRBV12-5 and TRBJ2-3, with D perhaps matching TRBD2 (7 bases). CDR3 size: 15 residues. Germline values: CDR1 LGHNT, CDR2 FRNRAP. V lost 1 base and J lost 0, with 8 bases in between. The CDR3 loop is CASGLEGGSTDTQYF. CDR3 bases: TGTGCTAGTGGTTTGGAGGGGGGGAGCACAGATACGCAGTATTTT.

The table lists this clone with a few counts. V is TRBV29-1 and J is TRBJ2-3; the D is unclear. The germline gives CDR1 SQVTM, CDR2 ANQGSEA. The V and J ends lost 3 bases and 8 bases respectively, with 18 bases between them. CDR3 length: 14 residues. As DNA, the CDR3 is TGCAGCGTTGAGGGTATGAGGTCTCGAGCTACGCAGTATTTT. Its translation: CSVEGMRSRATQYF.

The chain recombines TRBV6-2 or TRBV6-3 with TRBJ2-5, with D perhaps TRBD1 (6 bases). V dropped 0 bases and J dropped 6 bases, with 17 bases sitting between them. Per germline, CDR1 MNHEY and CDR2 SVGEGT. The CDR3 has 16 amino acids. The CDR3 is CASSYSATGSEKTQYF. CDR3 in DNA: TGTGCCAGCAGTTACTCAGCGACAGGAAGCGAAAAGACCCAGTACTTC.

The chain has TRBV5-1 and TRBJ2-5, with 10 bases matching TRBD1. Trimming cost V 4 bases and J 3 bases; bases outside gene matches: 6. The CDR3 covers 15 residues. CDR1 and CDR2 (germline): SGHRS, YFSETQ. The CDR3 region is CASSRSGTGEETQYF. As DNA, the CDR3 is TGCGCCAGCAGCCGCTCGGGGACAGGGGAAGAGACCCAGTACTTC.

This chain uses TRBV28 with TRBJ2-7, with 7 bases lining up with TRBD1. The CDR3 has 16 residues. The junction had 11 bases not matched to a gene; V was cut back by 6 bases and J by 0 bases. CDR1 is MDHEN, CDR2 SYDVKM, per germline. The CDR3 coding sequence is TGTGCCAGCAGCCCAAGACAGGGTCGATACTCCTACGAGCAGTACTTC. The encoded protein is CASSPRQGRYSYEQYF.